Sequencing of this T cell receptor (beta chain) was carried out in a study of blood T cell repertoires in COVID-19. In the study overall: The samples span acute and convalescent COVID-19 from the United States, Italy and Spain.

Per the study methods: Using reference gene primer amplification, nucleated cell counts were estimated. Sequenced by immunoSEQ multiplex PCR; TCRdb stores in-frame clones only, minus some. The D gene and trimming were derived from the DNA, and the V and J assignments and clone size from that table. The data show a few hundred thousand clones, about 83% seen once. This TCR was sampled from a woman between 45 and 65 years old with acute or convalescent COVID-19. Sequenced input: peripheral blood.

The chain's CDR3 is CASSLGGQRDTEAFF. The CDR3, as DNA: TGTGCCAGCAGCTTAGGGGGGCAACGGGACACTGAAGCTTTCTTT. The chain combines TRBV7-9 with TRBJ1-1; D might be TRBD1 (6 bases). There are 15 residues in the CDR3. The ends were cut back, 1 base at V and 3 bases at J, with 12 bases in the middle. Germline CDR1 is SEHNR and CDR2 is FQNEAQ (reference sequence).